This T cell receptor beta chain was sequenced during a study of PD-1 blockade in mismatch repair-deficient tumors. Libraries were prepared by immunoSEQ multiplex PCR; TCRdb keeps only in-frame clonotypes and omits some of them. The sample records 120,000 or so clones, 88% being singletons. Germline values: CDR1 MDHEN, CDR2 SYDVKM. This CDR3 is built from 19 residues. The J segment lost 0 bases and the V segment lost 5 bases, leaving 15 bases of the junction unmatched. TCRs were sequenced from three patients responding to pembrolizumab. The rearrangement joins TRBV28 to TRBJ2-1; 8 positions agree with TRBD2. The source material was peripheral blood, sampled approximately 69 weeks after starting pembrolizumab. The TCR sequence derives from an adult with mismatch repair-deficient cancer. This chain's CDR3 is CASSGRLAGKASSYNEQFF. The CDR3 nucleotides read TGTGCCAGCAGTGGGCGGCTAGCGGGTAAAGCGAGCTCCTACAATGAGCAGTTCTTC.